This T cell receptor beta chain was captured by sequencing in a study of shared clonotypes between healthy human individuals. Study-wide results and limits: Sampling used blood alone; tissue repertoires probably differ.

This clone was detected only a few times. Its antigen is not known. The CDR3 sequence is 15 residues long. The germline V gene encodes CDR1 MNHEY and CDR2 SVGAGI. V was clipped by 8 bases and J by 6 bases; unmatched bases: 5. Unsorted PBMC DNA was run through sequencing on ten immunoSEQ deep assay plates. Assay: immunoSEQ multiplex PCR; the TCRdb copy retains only in-frame clones and omits some. The sample includes about 490,000 clones, approximately 80% of them seen just once. Healthy adults negative for HIV, lacking recent acute infections or vaccinations, served as donors. The chain couples TRBV6-5 to TRBJ2-2, with 14 bases identical to TRBD2. Sequencing used PBMCs. This clonotype was sampled from a woman in her thirties or forties in good health. Some clones in this sample may be carry-over from other donors' samples. CDR3 residues: CASRPGLAGAGELFF. The CDR3 DNA is TGTGCCAGCCGACCGGGACTAGCGGGAGCCGGGGAGCTGTTTTTT.